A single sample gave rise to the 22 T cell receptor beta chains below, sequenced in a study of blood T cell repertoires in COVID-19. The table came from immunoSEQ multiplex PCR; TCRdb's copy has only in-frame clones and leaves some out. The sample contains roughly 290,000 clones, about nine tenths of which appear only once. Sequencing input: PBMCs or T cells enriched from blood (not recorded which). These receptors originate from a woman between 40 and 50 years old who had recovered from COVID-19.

This CDR3 is CASSPYDRWNSPLHF. The CDR3 nucleotides are TGTGCCAGCAGTCCATACGACAGGTGGAATTCACCCCTCCACTTT. This chain links TRBV27 with TRBJ1-6, with D perhaps TRBD1 (6 bases). Germline V CDR1 and CDR2: MNHEY, SMNVEV (reference sequence). The CDR3 covers 15 residues. V was pared by 5 bases and J by 7 bases, with 15 bases between.

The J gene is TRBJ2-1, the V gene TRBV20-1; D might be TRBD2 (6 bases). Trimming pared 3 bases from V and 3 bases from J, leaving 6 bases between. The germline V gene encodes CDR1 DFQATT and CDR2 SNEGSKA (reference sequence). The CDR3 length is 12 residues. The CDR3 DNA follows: TGCAGTGCTAGTAGCGGCTACAATGAGCAGTTCTTC. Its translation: CSASSGYNEQFF.

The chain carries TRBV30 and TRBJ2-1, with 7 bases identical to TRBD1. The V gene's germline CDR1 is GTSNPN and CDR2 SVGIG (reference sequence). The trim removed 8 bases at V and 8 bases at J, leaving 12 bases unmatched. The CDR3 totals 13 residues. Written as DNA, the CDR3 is TGTGCCAGTCAGGGGGACATGGTCCATGAGCAGTTCTTC. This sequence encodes CASQGDMVHEQFF.

Here the CDR3 reads CARSLLRASGKCGSTDTQYF. As DNA, the CDR3 is TGTGCCAGAAGCTTGCTGCGGGCTAGCGGGAAATGCGGCTCCACAGATACGCAGTATTTT. V and J are TRBV5-3 and TRBJ2-3; TRBD2 aligns across 9 bases. TRBV5-3 is an ORF, with its function uncertain. With V trimmed by 1 base and J by 2 bases, 17 bases remained unmatched. This CDR3 has 20 residues.

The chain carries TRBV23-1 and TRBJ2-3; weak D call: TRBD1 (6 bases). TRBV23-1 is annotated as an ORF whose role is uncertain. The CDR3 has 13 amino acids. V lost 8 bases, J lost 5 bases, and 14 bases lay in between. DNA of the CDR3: TGCGCCAGCGGGGAGAACAGGGTAGATACGCAGTATTTT. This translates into CASGENRVDTQYF.

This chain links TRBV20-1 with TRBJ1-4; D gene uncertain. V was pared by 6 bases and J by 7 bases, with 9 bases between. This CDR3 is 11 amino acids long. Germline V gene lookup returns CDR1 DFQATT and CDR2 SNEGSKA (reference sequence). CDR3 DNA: TGCAGTGCACGTCGGGGTGAAAAACTGTTTTTT. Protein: CSARRGEKLFF.

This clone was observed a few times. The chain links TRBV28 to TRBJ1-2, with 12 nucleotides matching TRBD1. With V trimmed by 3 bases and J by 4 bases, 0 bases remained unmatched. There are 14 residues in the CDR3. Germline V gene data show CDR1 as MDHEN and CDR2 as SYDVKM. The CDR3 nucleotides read TGTGCCAGCAGTTTGGGACAGGGGGCCTATGGCTACACCTTC. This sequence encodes CASSLGQGAYGYTF.

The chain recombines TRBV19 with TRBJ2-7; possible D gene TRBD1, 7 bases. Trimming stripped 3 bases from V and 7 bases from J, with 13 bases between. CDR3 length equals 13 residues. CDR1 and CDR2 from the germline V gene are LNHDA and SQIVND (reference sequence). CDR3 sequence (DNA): TGTGCCAGTAGTATGGAGGGGGCGCTTGAGCAGTACTTC. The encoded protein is CASSMEGALEQYF.

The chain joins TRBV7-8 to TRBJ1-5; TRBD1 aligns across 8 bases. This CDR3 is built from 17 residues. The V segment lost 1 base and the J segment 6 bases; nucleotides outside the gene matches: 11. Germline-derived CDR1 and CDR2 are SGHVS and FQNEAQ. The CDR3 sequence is CASSLDRFTGGGQPQHF. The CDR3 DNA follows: TGTGCCAGCAGCTTAGATCGGTTTACAGGGGGTGGTCAGCCCCAGCATTTT.

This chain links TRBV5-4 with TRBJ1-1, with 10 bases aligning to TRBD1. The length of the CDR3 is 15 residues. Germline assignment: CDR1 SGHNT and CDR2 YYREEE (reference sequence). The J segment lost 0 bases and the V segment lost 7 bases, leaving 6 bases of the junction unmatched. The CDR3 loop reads CASGWTGGVNTEAFF. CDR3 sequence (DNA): TGTGCCAGCGGATGGACAGGGGGAGTGAACACTGAAGCTTTCTTT. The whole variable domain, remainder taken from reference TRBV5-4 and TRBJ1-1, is ETGVTQSPTHLIKTRGQQVTLRCSSQSGHNTVSWYQQALGQGPQFIFQYYREEENGRGNFPPRFSGLQFPNYSSELNVNALELDDSALYLCASGWTGGVNTEAFFGQGTRLTVV.

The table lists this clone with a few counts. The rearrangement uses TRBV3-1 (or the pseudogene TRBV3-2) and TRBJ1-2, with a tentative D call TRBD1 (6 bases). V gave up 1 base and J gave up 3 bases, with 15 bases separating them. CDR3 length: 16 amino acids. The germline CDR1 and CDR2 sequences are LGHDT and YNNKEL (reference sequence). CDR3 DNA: TGTGCCAGCAGCCAAGTGTACAGGGAAGGTGACTATGGCTACACCTTC. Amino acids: CASSQVYREGDYGYTF.

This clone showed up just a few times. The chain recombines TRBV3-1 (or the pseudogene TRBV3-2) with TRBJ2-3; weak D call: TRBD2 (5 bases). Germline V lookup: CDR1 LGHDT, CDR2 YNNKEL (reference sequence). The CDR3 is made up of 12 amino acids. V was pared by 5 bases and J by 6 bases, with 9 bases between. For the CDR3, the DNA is TGTGCCAGCAGCTCCCCGGGGGATACGCAGTATTTT. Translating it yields CASSSPGDTQYF.

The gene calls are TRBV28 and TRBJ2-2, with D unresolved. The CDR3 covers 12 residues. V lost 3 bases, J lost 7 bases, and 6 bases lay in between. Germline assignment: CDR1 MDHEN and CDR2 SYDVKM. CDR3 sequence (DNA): TGTGCCAGCAGTTTTGTCGTCGGGGAGCTGTTTTTT. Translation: CASSFVVGELFF.

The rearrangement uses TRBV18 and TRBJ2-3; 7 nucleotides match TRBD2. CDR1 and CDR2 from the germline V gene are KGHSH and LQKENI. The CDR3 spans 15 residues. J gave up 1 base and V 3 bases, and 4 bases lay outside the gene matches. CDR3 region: CASSPSSGGTDTQYF. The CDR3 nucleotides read TGTGCCAGCTCACCGTCAAGCGGGGGCACAGATACGCAGTATTTT. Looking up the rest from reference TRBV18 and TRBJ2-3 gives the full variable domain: NAGVMQNPRHLVRRRGQEARLRCSPMKGHSHVYWYRQLPEEGLKFMVYLQKENIIDESGMPKERFSAEFPKEGPSILRIQQVVRGDSAAYFCASSPSSGGTDTQYFGPGTRLTVL.

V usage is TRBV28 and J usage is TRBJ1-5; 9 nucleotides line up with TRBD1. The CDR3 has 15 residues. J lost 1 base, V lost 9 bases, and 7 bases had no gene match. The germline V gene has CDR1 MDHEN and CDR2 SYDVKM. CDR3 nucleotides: TGTGCCAGTAACACCGGGACAGGGAGCAATCAGCCCCAGCATTTT. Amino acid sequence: CASNTGTGSNQPQHF.

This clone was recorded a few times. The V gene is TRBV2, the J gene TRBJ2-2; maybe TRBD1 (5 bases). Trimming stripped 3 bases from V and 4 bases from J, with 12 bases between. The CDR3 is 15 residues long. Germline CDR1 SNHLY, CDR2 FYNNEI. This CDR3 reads CASSEQGILTGELFF. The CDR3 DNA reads TGTGCCAGCAGTGAGCAGGGTATACTCACCGGGGAGCTGTTTTTT. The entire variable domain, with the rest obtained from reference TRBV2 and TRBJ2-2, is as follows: EPEVTQTPSHQVTQMGQEVILRCVPISNHLYFYWYRQILGQKVEFLVSFYNNEISEKSEIFDDQFSVERPDGSNFTLKIRSTKLEDSAMYFCASSEQGILTGELFFGEGSRLTVL.

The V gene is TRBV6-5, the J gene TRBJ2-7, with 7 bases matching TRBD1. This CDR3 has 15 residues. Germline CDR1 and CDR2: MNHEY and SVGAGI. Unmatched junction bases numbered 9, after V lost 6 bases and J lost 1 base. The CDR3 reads CASRRDRDGSYEQYF. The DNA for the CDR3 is TGTGCCAGCAGGCGAGACAGGGACGGGTCCTACGAGCAGTACTTC.

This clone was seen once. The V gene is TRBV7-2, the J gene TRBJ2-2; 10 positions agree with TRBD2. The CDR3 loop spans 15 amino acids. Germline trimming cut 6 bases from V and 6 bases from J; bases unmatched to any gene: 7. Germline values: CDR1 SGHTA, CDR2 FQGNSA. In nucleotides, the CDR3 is TGTGCCAGCAGATCGCTAGCGGGAGATGCCGGGGAGCTGTTTTTT. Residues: CASRSLAGDAGELFF.

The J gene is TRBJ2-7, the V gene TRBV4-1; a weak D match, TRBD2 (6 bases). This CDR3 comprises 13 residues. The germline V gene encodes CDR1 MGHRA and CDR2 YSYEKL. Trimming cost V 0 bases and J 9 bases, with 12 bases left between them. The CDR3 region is CASSQDSGRRQYF. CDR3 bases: TGCGCCAGCAGCCAAGATAGCGGTCGCCGGCAGTACTTC.

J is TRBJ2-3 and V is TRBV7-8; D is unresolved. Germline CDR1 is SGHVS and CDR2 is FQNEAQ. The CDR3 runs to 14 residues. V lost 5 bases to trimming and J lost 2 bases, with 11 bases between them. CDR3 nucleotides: TGTGCCAGCAGCGCGGTAGATTCCACAGATACGCAGTATTTT. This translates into CASSAVDSTDTQYF. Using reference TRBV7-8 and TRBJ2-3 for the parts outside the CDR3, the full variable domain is GAGVSQSPRYKVAKRGQDVALRCDPISGHVSLFWYQQALGQGPEFLTYFQNEAQLDKSGLPSDRFFAERPEGSVSTLKIQRTQQEDSAVYLCASSAVDSTDTQYFGPGTRLTVL.

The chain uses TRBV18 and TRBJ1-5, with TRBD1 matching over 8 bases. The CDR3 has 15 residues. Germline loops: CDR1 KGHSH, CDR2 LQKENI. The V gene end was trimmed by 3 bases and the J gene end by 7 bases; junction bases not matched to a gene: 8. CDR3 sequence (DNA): TGTGCCAGCTCACCCGAGGGGACAGGTGGGCAGCCCCAGCATTTT. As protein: CASSPEGTGGQPQHF.

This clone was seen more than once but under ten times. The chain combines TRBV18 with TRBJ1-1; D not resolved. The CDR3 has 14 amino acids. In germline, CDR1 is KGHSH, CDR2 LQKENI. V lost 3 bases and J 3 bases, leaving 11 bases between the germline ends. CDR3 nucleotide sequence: TGTGCCAGCTCACCTTTAACGGGATACACTGAAGCTTTCTTT. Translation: CASSPLTGYTEAFF.